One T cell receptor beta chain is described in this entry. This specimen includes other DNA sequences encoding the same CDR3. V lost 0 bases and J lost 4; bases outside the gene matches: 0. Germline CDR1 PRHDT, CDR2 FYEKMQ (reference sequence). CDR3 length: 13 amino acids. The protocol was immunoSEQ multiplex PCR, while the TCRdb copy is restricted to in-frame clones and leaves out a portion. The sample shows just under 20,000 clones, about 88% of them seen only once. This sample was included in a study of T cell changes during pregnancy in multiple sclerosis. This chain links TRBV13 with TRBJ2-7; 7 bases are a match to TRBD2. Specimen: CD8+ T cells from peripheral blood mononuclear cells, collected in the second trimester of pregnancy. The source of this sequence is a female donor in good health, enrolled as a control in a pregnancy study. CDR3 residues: CASSLGLAYEQYF. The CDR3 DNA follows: TGTGCCAGCAGCTTAGGACTAGCGTACGAGCAGTACTTC. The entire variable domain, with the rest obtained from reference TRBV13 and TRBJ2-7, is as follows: AAGVIQSPRHLIKEKRETATLKCYPIPRHDTVYWYQQGPGQDPQFLISFYEKMQSDKGSIPDRFSAQQFSDYHSELNMSSLELGDSALYFCASSLGLAYEQYFGPGTRLTVT.